This entry concerns a single T cell receptor (beta chain). This entry is derived from a study of radiotherapy plus CTLA-4 blockade in lung cancer. Measured with immunoSEQ multiplex PCR; TCRdb has only the in-frame clones, and not every one. The sample includes about 120,000 clones, around 89% seen only once; the top ten take 6.9%. This CDR3 has 16 residues. The germline V gene has CDR1 SGDLS and CDR2 YYNGEE. V lost 0 bases to trimming and J lost 2 bases, with 13 bases between them. This chain uses TRBV9 with TRBJ2-3, with D perhaps TRBD1 or TRBD2 (7 bases each). This TCR was recovered from a human donor with non-small cell lung cancer that progressed on radiotherapy plus ipilimumab. Here the sequenced sample was peripheral blood, taken from a patient treated with radiotherapy plus ipilimumab. DNA of the CDR3: TGTGCCAGCAGCGTAGGGGGGGGACAGATCACAGATACGCAGTATTTT. Translated, it gives CASSVGGGQITDTQYF.